These 18 T cell receptor beta chains were all obtained from the same sample, sequenced in a study of T-cell reconstitution after alpha-beta-depleted transplantation in children. The authors prepared the TCRbeta library with unique molecular identifiers. One entry per CDR3 protein results from TCRdb running MiXCR on the PCR reads. The sample has approximately 89,000 distinct CDR3 sequences; around 15% are singletons. Sequenced material: PBMCs, mostly from graft donor cells, taken 180 days after TCRalphabeta/CD19-depleted stem cell transplant. These receptors came from a male patient between 2 and 10 years old who had a stem cell transplant for acute lymphoblastic leukemia, so the T cells may come from the graft donor.

This clonotype occurred many times. The V call is TRBV10-3, the J call TRBJ2-1, with 8 bases matching TRBD2. The CDR3 consists of 13 residues. The V and J ends lost 6 bases and 6 bases, in that order; junction bases with no gene match: 4. The germline gives CDR1 ENHRY, CDR2 SYGVKD. The CDR3 here is CAISSGSTNEQFF. CDR3 in DNA: TGTGCCATCAGCAGCGGGAGTACCAATGAGCAGTTCTTC.

Ten or more counts support this clonotype. The chain combines TRBV27 with TRBJ1-5; the D gene is possibly TRBD1 (6 bases). CDR3 size: 15 residues. V was clipped by 7 bases and J by 5 bases, with 18 bases between them. Germline V CDR1 and CDR2: MNHEY, SMNVEV (reference sequence). The chain's CDR3 is CASTPTGTIDQPQHF. CDR3 coding DNA: TGTGCCAGCACCCCAACCGGGACAATCGATCAGCCCCAGCATTTT.

Remarks on this clonotype: This may arise from a read error, as a much more abundant clone is one base away. V usage is TRBV20-1 and J usage is TRBJ2-2; D may be TRBD1 (5 bases). The V gene lost 5 bases and the J gene lost 4 bases, with 14 bases spanning the gap. CDR1 and CDR2 (germline): DFQATT, SNEGSKA (reference sequence). The CDR3 is 14 amino acids. The CDR3 region has the DNA TGCAGTGCTCCGGACAAGATTACCACCGGGGAGCTGTTTTTT. It encodes CSAPDKITTGELFF.

This clonotype was observed at least ten times. The chain couples TRBV12-3 or TRBV12-4 to TRBJ1-2; D gene unclear. The V end lost 3 bases, the J end lost 9 bases, and 8 bases lay between the germline ends. CDR3 length: 11 amino acids. This chain's CDR3 is CASSLSRSYTF. The CDR3 coding sequence is TGTGCCAGCAGTTTGTCCCGCAGCTACACCTTC.

The chain employs TRBV19 and TRBJ1-2; TRBD1 might be the D (5 bases). CDR1 and CDR2 (germline): LNHDA, SQIVND (reference sequence). This CDR3 spans 13 amino acids. Deletions cut 3 bases from V and 3 bases from J, with 8 bases between. CDR3 residues: CASSIEGHYGYTF. The CDR3 region has the DNA TGTGCCAGTAGTATCGAGGGACACTATGGCTACACCTTC. The complete variable domain, with remaining parts taken from reference TRBV19 and TRBJ1-2, reads DGGITQSPKYLFRKEGQNVTLSCEQNLNHDAMYWYRQDPGQGLRLIYYSQIVNDFQKGDIAEGYSVSREKKESFPLTVTSAQKNPTAFYLCASSIEGHYGYTFGSGTRLTVV.

The chain uses TRBV9 and TRBJ1-1; TRBD1 might be the D (5 bases). V was pared by 0 bases and J by 4 bases, with 16 bases between. The CDR3 has 16 amino acids. Germline V CDR1 and CDR2: SGDLS, YYNGEE. CDR3 DNA: TGTGCCAGCAGCGTAGCTTCTGGGGGGTTGCTCACTGAAGCTTTCTTT. Translating it yields CASSVASGGLLTEAFF.

This clonotype was found a few times. V usage is TRBV7-2 and J usage is TRBJ2-2, with D uncertain. The CDR3 is 15 residues long. Germline values: CDR1 SGHTA, CDR2 FQGNSA. V lost 1 base, J lost 3 bases, and 9 bases lay in between. The CDR3 region has the DNA TGTGCCAGCAGCTTAGTCCGCCTATACACCGGGGAGCTGTTTTTT. Translated: CASSLVRLYTGELFF.

This clonotype was counted a few times. The chain carries TRBV20-1 and TRBJ2-7; a possible D gene is TRBD1 (6 bases). V lost 7 bases and J 3 bases, leaving 13 bases between the germline ends. The CDR3 runs 12 residues. Germline CDR1 is DFQATT and CDR2 is SNEGSKA (reference sequence). The CDR3 loop reads CSVQGPSYEQYF. The CDR3 DNA follows: TGCAGTGTCCAGGGGCCGAGCTACGAGCAGTACTTC.

This chain connects TRBV27 to TRBJ1-2; 7 bases agree with TRBD1. V shed 3 bases, J shed 6 bases, and the junction held 10 bases outside the gene matches. The CDR3 sequence is 15 residues long. Germline CDR1 is MNHEY and CDR2 is SMNVEV (reference sequence). Here the CDR3 DNA reads TGTGCCAGCAGTTTGGGTCGCCAGGGGGGGGATGGCTACACCTTC. This gives the protein CASSLGRQGGDGYTF.

This clonotype showed up just a few times. This sequence joins TRBV7-2 and TRBJ2-3; 7 positions match TRBD1. The CDR3 contains 15 residues. V shed 3 bases and J 5 bases; nucleotides not matched to a gene: 8. The germline V gene has CDR1 SGHTA and CDR2 FQGNSA. The CDR3: CASSFPTGLQDTQYF. CDR3 DNA: TGTGCCAGCAGCTTCCCGACAGGGCTGCAAGATACGCAGTATTTT.

J is TRBJ1-2 and V is TRBV15; D gene unclear. Germline CDR1 LNHNV, CDR2 YYDKDF (reference sequence). CDR3 length equals 15 residues. V was pared by 0 bases and J by 8 bases, with 16 bases between. DNA of the CDR3: TGTGCCACCAGCAGAGATCTCTCCGCCAACGAGGGCTACACCTTC. It specifies CATSRDLSANEGYTF.

The chain joins TRBV12-3 or TRBV12-4 to TRBJ2-3, with TRBD1 identical over 8 bases. Trimming cost V 4 bases and J 1 base; bases outside gene matches: 7. This CDR3 region has 16 residues. The CDR3 here is CASSSPAGGGTDTQYF. The DNA of the CDR3 is TGTGCCAGCAGTTCCCCCGCAGGGGGCGGCACAGATACGCAGTATTTT.

The chain combines TRBV12-3 or TRBV12-4 with TRBJ2-7; D uncertain. Trimming removed 6 bases at V and 3 bases at J, with 9 bases between. The CDR3 loop spans 12 amino acids. CDR3 nucleotides: TGTGCCAGCAGCATAGGGTTCTACGAGCAGTACTTC. The encoded protein is CASSIGFYEQYF.

CDR3 DNA sequence: TGTGCCAGCAGCTTGTCACTAGCGGGAACCAATGAGCAGTTCTTC. Protein: CASSLSLAGTNEQFF. The rearrangement uses TRBV5-6 and TRBJ2-1, with 10 positions matching TRBD2. The germline V gene has CDR1 SGHDT and CDR2 YYEEEE. V shed 1 base and J 6 bases; nucleotides not matched to a gene: 4. CDR3 length equals 15 residues.

With regard to this clonotype: This sequence may be a read error, since a much larger clone differs from it by one base. The V gene is TRBV20-1, the J gene TRBJ2-7, with D possibly matching TRBD1 (6 bases). CDR3 size: 14 residues. V shed 3 bases and J shed 5 bases, with 17 bases lying between them. Germline CDR1 reads DFQATT; CDR2 reads SNEGSKA (reference sequence). DNA of the CDR3: TGCAGTGCTAGCCCTGCACAGGGTATCCACGAGCAGTACTTC. Translation: CSASPAQGIHEQYF.

This chain links TRBV29-1 with TRBJ2-7, with a tentative D call TRBD1 (5 bases). Trimming removed 2 bases from V and 4 bases from J, with 18 bases in between. The CDR3 is made up of 15 amino acids. Germline CDR1 reads SQVTM; CDR2 reads ANQGSEA. CDR3 sequence (DNA): TGCAGCGTTGAAATTCTGACAGCTAAGGATTACGAGCAGTACTTC. Protein: CSVEILTAKDYEQYF.

The genes are TRBV7-2 and TRBJ1-4, with a weak D call TRBD1 (6 bases). The germline V and J ends were trimmed by 6 bases and 7 bases, with 15 bases remaining between them. CDR3 size: 14 residues. CDR1 and CDR2 (germline): SGHTA, FQGNSA. The CDR3 DNA reads as TGTGCCAGCAGTCCCGGGGGAGGGGGTGAAAAACTGTTTTTT. Its protein is CASSPGGGGEKLFF.

Notes on this clonotype: A read error may account for a junction end that differs from germline. The rearrangement uses TRBV7-2 and TRBJ2-7; 7 bases map to TRBD1. The CDR3 loop spans 17 amino acids. Germline V lookup: CDR1 SGHTA, CDR2 FQGNSA. CDR3 sequence (DNA): TGTGCCAGCAGCTTAAGAGACAGGGTAGAGGGGAACTATGAGCGGTACTTC. It encodes CASSLRDRVEGNYERYF. The whole variable domain, remainder taken from reference TRBV7-2 and TRBJ2-7, is GAGVSQSPSNKVTEKGKDVELRCDPISGHTALYWYRQSLGQGLEFLIYFQGNSAPDKSGLPSDRFSAERTGGSVSTLTIQRTQQEDSAVYLCASSLRDRVEGNYERYFGPGTRLTVT.